The 2 T cell receptor beta chains below come from one sample, sequenced in a study of OX40 agonist ivuxolimab in advanced cancers. Assay used: immunoSEQ multiplex PCR; TCRdb lists only in-frame clones, some missing. The table shows 30,000 or so clones, with 65% to 80% occurring only once. The source material was CD4+ or CD8+ T cells sorted from blood, sampled in a trial of the OX40 agonist ivuxolimab. The origin of the receptors is an adult with an advanced solid tumor such as melanoma, head and neck, liver or kidney cancer.

The chain joins TRBV7-2 to TRBJ2-7, with 10 bases identical to TRBD1. CDR3 length equals 16 residues. V lost 2 bases, J lost 3 bases, and 7 bases stayed unmatched. From germline, CDR1 is SGHTA and CDR2 FQGNSA. In DNA, the CDR3 is TGTGCCAGCAGCTTATCGTGGGGACAGGGGTTCTACGAGCAGTACTTC. Its protein product is CASSLSWGQGFYEQYF. Supplemented by reference TRBV7-2 and TRBJ2-7, the full variable domain reads GAGVSQSPSNKVTEKGKDVELRCDPISGHTALYWYRQSLGQGLEFLIYFQGNSAPDKSGLPSDRFSAERTGGSVSTLTIQRTQQEDSAVYLCASSLSWGQGFYEQYFGPGTRLTVT.

V usage is TRBV11-2 and J usage is TRBJ2-2; perhaps TRBD1 as D (6 bases). Trimming stripped 5 bases from V and 1 base from J, with 8 bases between. This CDR3 is built from 14 residues. CDR1 SGHAT and CDR2 FQNNGV come from the germline V gene. The CDR3 DNA follows: TGTGCCAGCAGCCGGACAGAGAACACCGGGGAGCTGTTTTTT. The encoded protein is CASSRTENTGELFF. Full variable domain (remainder filled in from reference TRBV11-2 and TRBJ2-2): EAGVAQSPRYKIIEKRQSVAFWCNPISGHATLYWYQQILGQGPKLLIQFQNNGVVDDSQLPKDRFSAERLKGVDSTLKIQPAKLEDSAVYLCASSRTENTGELFFGEGSRLTVL.